A selection of T cell receptor beta chains follows, all from one sample in a study of cytomegalovirus exposure and HLA in healthy donors. Generated by immunoSEQ multiplex PCR, the TCRdb table keeps only in-frame clones and is missing some. The table has about 130,000 clones, approximately 80% seen once. Sample: PBMCs. These receptors were collected from a male donor in good health and CMV-seronegative. Each CDR3 is given with its conserved first and last residue. A D gene is named only where the DNA matches it firmly. Clone size is given for some rows only: seen once, a few or many times, or a class if the clone is expanded.

TRBD1,TRBJ2-7,TRBV18,.,TGTGCCAGCTCACCGGGACAGGGTACTTACGAGCAGTACTTC,CASSPGQGTYEQYF
TRBD1,TRBJ2-7,TRBV30,.,TGTGCCTGGAGTATTGGGACAGGGAGTTACGAGCAGTACTTC,CAWSIGTGSYEQYF
TRBD2,TRBJ2-2,TRBV5-8,.,TGTGCCAGCAGCCCCCGACTAGCGGGAGATCACGGGGAGCTGTTTTTT,CASSPRLAGDHGELFF
.,TRBJ1-1,TRBV15,.,TGTGCCACCAGCAATCAGGGGTACACTGAAGCTTTCTTT,CATSNQGYTEAFF
.,TRBJ1-5,TRBV6-5,once,TGTGCCAGCATATCGCCGGGGGTGGGAGATCAGCCCCAGCATTTT,CASISPGVGDQPQHF
.,TRBJ2-3,TRBV15,.,TGTGCCACCAGCAGAGCCTCGGACACTAGCACAGATACGCAGTATTTT,CATSRASDTSTDTQYF
TRBD1,TRBJ1-2,TRBV4-3,few,TGCGCCAGCCCATACCGGACAGGGGGCCTTACCGGCTATGGCTACACCTTC,CASPYRTGGLTGYGYTF
.,TRBJ1-2,TRBV9,few,TGTGCCAGCAGCAAAGACCGGGGAGGCTACACCTTC,CASSKDRGGYTF
.,TRBJ2-7,TRBV5-8,.,TGTGCCAGCAGCTTGGATGTCGACGAGCAGTACTTC,CASSLDVDEQYF
.,TRBJ2-3,TRBV19,.,TGTGCCAGTAGTACCGACACTGAAACAGGCTCCACAGATACGCAGTATTTT,CASSTDTETGSTDTQYF
.,TRBJ2-3,TRBV7-9,.,TGTGCCAGCAGCTTAGGGCAGATGGGCACAGATACGCAGTATTTT,CASSLGQMGTDTQYF
.,TRBJ1-1,TRBV5-4,few,TGTGCCAGCAGCTTGGGAGGACGGGTGGGAGGTGAAGCTTTCTTT,CASSLGGRVGGEAFF
.,TRBJ1-2,TRBV5-1,.,TGCGCCAGCAGCTGGCAGGGTGGCGATGGCTACACCTTC,CASSWQGGDGYTF
TRBD2,TRBJ2-1,TRBV28,.,TGTGCCAGCAGTTTAGCGGGGGGGGCCTACAATGAGCAGTTCTTC,CASSLAGGAYNEQFF
.,TRBJ2-3,TRBV10-1,few,TGCGCCACAAGGAGAAAGGAGCCGCGGGCAGATACGCAGTATTTT,CATRRKEPRADTQYF
.,TRBJ1-5,TRBV19,.,TGTGCCAGTAGTTTGGGACTTGGGGGCAATCAGCCCCAGCATTTT,CASSLGLGGNQPQHF
TRBD1,TRBJ2-3,TRBV4-3,.,TGCGCCAGCAGCTCACGCGGTTCCGGGACAGGGGTGGATACGCAGTATTTT,CASSSRGSGTGVDTQYF
TRBD1,TRBJ1-2,TRBV4-1,once,TGCGCCAGCAGCCAAGCCGACAGGGCGCACTATGGCTACACCTTC,CASSQADRAHYGYTF
TRBD1,TRBJ2-1,TRBV5-1,once,TGCGCCAGCAGCGCGGGACAGGGGGGGAGCAATGAGCAGTTCTTC,CASSAGQGGSNEQFF
TRBD1,TRBJ1-2,TRBV7-9,.,TGTGCCAGCAGCTTAGGACAGGGAGATGGCTACACCTTC,CASSLGQGDGYTF
TRBD2,TRBJ2-1,TRBV4-3,once,TGCGCCAGCAGCCTGACTAGCGGGGGGCTGAATGAGCAGTTCTTC,CASSLTSGGLNEQFF
TRBD2,TRBJ2-7,TRBV11-3,.,TGTGCCAGCAGCTTAGATCCTAGCGGGAACTACGAGCAGTACTTC,CASSLDPSGNYEQYF
.,TRBJ1-2,TRBV27,.,TGTGCCAGCAGTTTAGGGGGGGGTCGGTATGGCTACACCTTC,CASSLGGGRYGYTF
TRBD2,TRBJ2-2,TRBV6-1,.,TGTGCCAGCAGGGGACTAGCGGACACCGGGGAGCTGTTTTTT,CASRGLADTGELFF
TRBD1,TRBJ1-5,TRBV7-8,.,TGTGCCAGCAGCTTTACCGGGACAGGGGGGAATCAGCCCCAGCATTTT,CASSFTGTGGNQPQHF
TRBD1,TRBJ1-4,TRBV19,.,TGTGCCAGTACCGAGGGACAGGGATTAGAAAAACTGTTTTTT,CASTEGQGLEKLFF
.,TRBJ2-3,TRBV6-5,.,TGTGCCAGCAGTTACTCGTGGACTCCCACACATACGCAGTATTTT,CASSYSWTPTHTQYF
TRBD1,TRBJ1-5,TRBV4-1,.,TGCGCCAGCAGCTCGCAAGGGACAGGTACCAATCAGCCCCAGCATTTT,CASSSQGTGTNQPQHF
TRBD1,TRBJ1-5,TRBV11-2,.,TGTGCCAGCAGCCCAGGTGGGGACAGGGTGATGCATCAGCCCCAGCATTTT,CASSPGGDRVMHQPQHF
.,TRBJ2-3,TRBV4-1,.,TGCGCCAGCAGCCAAGAAGCGACGGCGGCCGTCACAGATACGCAGTATTTT,CASSQEATAAVTDTQYF
.,TRBJ2-3,TRBV6-5,.,TGTGCCAGCAGTTCCGTACCGGGACTGTTCACAGATACGCAGTATTTT,CASSSVPGLFTDTQYF
.,TRBJ2-5,TRBV29-1,.,TGCAGCGTTGAAGTTCAGATCCAAGAGACCCAGTACTTC,CSVEVQIQETQYF
TRBD2,TRBJ2-1,TRBV29-1,.,TGCAGCGTTGGTATGCCGGGGGGGCTAAGGACCTACAATGAGCAGTTCTTC,CSVGMPGGLRTYNEQFF
TRBD2,TRBJ2-1,TRBV28,.,TGTGCCAGCAGGGGGACTAGCGGGGACTCCTACAATGAGCAGTTCTTC,CASRGTSGDSYNEQFF
TRBD1,TRBJ2-5,TRBV7-7,.,TGTGCTAGCAGCTTAGGACAGGGGATGGGGGAGACCCAGTACTTC,CASSLGQGMGETQYF
TRBD1,TRBJ1-2,TRBV9,.,TGTGCCAGCAGCGTGGGACAGGGGGCGTGGGGCTACACCTTC,CASSVGQGAWGYTF
.,TRBJ1-1,TRBV6-1,once,TGTGCCAGCAGTGAACCCGGGATCACTGAAGCTTTCTTT,CASSEPGITEAFF
TRBD1,TRBJ2-1,TRBV11-2,.,TGTGCCAGCAGCTTCAGCAGGGGGCAAAATGAGCAGTTCTTC,CASSFSRGQNEQFF
.,TRBJ2-4,TRBV18,.,TGTGCCAGCTCACCGGACTTGGCCAAAAACATTCAGTACTTC,CASSPDLAKNIQYF
.,TRBJ1-5,TRBV9,few,TGTGCCAGCGGGGCCGGGACACCCCATAGCAATCAGCCCCAGCATTTT,CASGAGTPHSNQPQHF
.,TRBJ1-2,TRBV18,.,TGTGCCAGCTCACCGAACGGACAGCTACACTATGGCTACACCTTC,CASSPNGQLHYGYTF
.,TRBJ1-2,TRBV4-3,.,TGCGCCAGCAGCCAAGAACACGACAGCCTCTATGGCTACACCTTC,CASSQEHDSLYGYTF
TRBD1,TRBJ1-2,TRBV5-4,.,TGTGCCAGCAGCTTGGGACAGGGAGACCTATATGGCTACACCTTC,CASSLGQGDLYGYTF
.,TRBJ1-4,TRBV11-2,.,TGTGCCAGCAGTTTAGCGGGGGGGTATGAAAAACTGTTTTTT,CASSLAGGYEKLFF
.,TRBJ1-4,TRBV5-4,.,TGTGCCAGCAGCAAGCTGCCGGCGGGAGTTAATGAAAAACTGTTTTTT,CASSKLPAGVNEKLFF
TRBD1,TRBJ2-3,TRBV7-3,.,TGTGCCAGCAGCGTTGCAGGGGGCGCGATAGATACGCAGTATTTT,CASSVAGGAIDTQYF
.,TRBJ1-6,TRBV4-3,once,TGCGCCAGCAGCCACACACAGGGTATTAGTTCACCCCTCCACTTT,CASSHTQGISSPLHF
.,TRBJ2-7,TRBV13,.,TGTGCCAGCAGCTTAGATGCGGCGGGGATTCTCTATAACGAGCAGTACTTC,CASSLDAAGILYNEQYF
TRBD2,TRBJ2-2,TRBV5-5,.,TGTGCCAGCAGCATTCCTAGCGGGGCGAACACCGGGGAGCTGTTTTTT,CASSIPSGANTGELFF
TRBD1,TRBJ2-5,TRBV9,.,TGTGCCAGCAGCGTAGGCGGGACAGGGTCGGGAGAGACCCAGTACTTC,CASSVGGTGSGETQYF
TRBD1,TRBJ2-7,TRBV6-5,.,TGTGCCAGCAGTTACTCCCGGGACAGGTCATCCTACGAGCAGTACTTC,CASSYSRDRSSYEQYF
.,TRBJ2-3,TRBV10-1,.,TGCGCCAGCAGTGAATTCGGACAAGGCACAGATACGCAGTATTTT,CASSEFGQGTDTQYF
TRBD1,TRBJ1-5,TRBV2,once,TGTGCCAGCAGTGAAGCGCACAGGGGGAACAATCAGCCCCAGCATTTT,CASSEAHRGNNQPQHF
.,TRBJ2-5,TRBV5-1,.,TGCGCCAGCAGCTTCCGGGATTGGGGAGGGACCCAGTACTTC,CASSFRDWGGTQYF
TRBD1,TRBJ2-3,TRBV18,few,TGTGCCAGCTCAATACGACAGGGTACAGATACGCAGTATTTT,CASSIRQGTDTQYF